The clone carrying this T cell receptor beta chain was observed at least ten times. Its target is not known. This sample was included in a study of T cells in Graves' hyperthyroidism and ophthalmopathy. Notes on the study in general: Model output signaled ophthalmopathy a median around 6.9 months ahead of onset. A 13 V-J signature model discriminated ophthalmopathy versus stable hyperthyroidism.

A patient was excluded if there was uncontrolled infection, other autoimmune disease, pregnancy or lactation. Per the germline V gene, CDR1 is DFQATT and CDR2 is SNEGSKA (reference sequence). The CDR3 extends over 14 amino acids. V was pared by 6 bases and J by 4 bases, with 10 bases of the junction left unmatched. The investigators amplified TCR beta CDR3 regions from RNA transcripts. The primer set for the first-round RT-PCR of the TCR CDR3 was HTBI. TCRdb passed the multiplex PCR reads through MiXCR, listing each CDR3 protein once. The sample has 370,000 or so distinct CDR3 sequences; about a sixth are singletons.

The TCR sequence derives from a woman aged 18-29 years with Graves' hyperthyroidism that later progressed to Graves' ophthalmopathy. V and J are TRBV20-1 and TRBJ2-3; 7 bases are shared with TRBD2. Sequenced input: blood. The CDR3 loop reads CSAKPGGKADTQYF. CDR3 nucleotides: TGCAGTGCCAAGCCGGGGGGAAAAGCAGATACGCAGTATTTT.